This T cell receptor beta chain is drawn from a study of blood T cell repertoires in COVID-19. Study context: Acute-phase and convalescent COVID-19 samples originated in the United States, Italy and Spain.

In the source study's methods: Amplification from reference gene primers served as the basis for estimated nucleated cell counts. Repertoires were generated with immunoSEQ multiplex PCR, while TCRdb's copy carries only in-frame clones and drops some. V and J calls and clone size are those listed in that table; D and trimming were worked out from the DNA. The repertoire consists of about 68,000 clones, with roughly three quarters occurring once and the leading ten covering 8.5% to 10%. CDR1 and CDR2 from the germline V gene are MDHEN and SYDVKM. The CDR3 has 16 amino acids. V lost 3 bases and J 5 bases, leaving 19 bases between the germline ends.

Sequenced input: peripheral blood. This sequence joins TRBV28 and TRBJ2-5; a possible D gene is TRBD2 (6 bases). This receptor was taken from a woman between 45 and 65 years old with acute or convalescent COVID-19. The CDR3 spells CASSLLATGGYETQYF. The DNA of the CDR3 is TGTGCCAGCAGTTTGTTAGCTACCGGGGGATATGAGACCCAGTACTTC.